This TCR beta chain originates from a study of shared clonotypes between healthy human individuals. Germline lookup yields CDR1 SEHNR and CDR2 FQNEAQ (reference sequence). This CDR3 is built from 11 residues. Trimming pared 5 bases from V and 4 bases from J, leaving 5 bases between. The naive CD8 subset, CD45RO-negative cells positively selected for CCR7, excluded terminally differentiated effector memory CD45RA+ cells. Investigators spread the genomic DNA of each subset evenly over several immunoSEQ plates. Sequenced by immunoSEQ multiplex PCR; TCRdb stores in-frame clones only, minus some. The top ten hold under 1.5% of the sample, which has nearly 2 million clones, about 95% seen once. A remark on this clone: The identical CDR3 is also encoded by other nucleotide sequences in the sample.

This chain uses TRBV7-9 with TRBJ1-1, with D hard to call. The source material was naive CD8+ T cells sorted from blood. The receptor's source is a man aged 18 to 29 in good health. For the CDR3, the DNA is TGTGCCAGCAGCCTGGGCACTGAAGCTTTCTTT. Encoded protein: CASSLGTEAFF.